This entry is about one TCR beta chain. Its target is not known. The entry originates in a study of metastatic and nonmetastatic thyroid tumors. Findings and limits, study-wide: Reports indicated that malignant thyroid tumors showed significantly higher TCR beta diversity than benign nodules did, in blood and tumor.

No patient had received any treatment before thyroid surgery. The length of the CDR3 is 15 residues. Germline CDR1 reads SGHAT; CDR2 reads FQNNGV. Trimming pared 8 bases from V and 7 bases from J, leaving 18 bases between. Using MiXCR, TCRdb reanalyzed the PCR reads. Among about 25,000 clones, roughly 23% were seen once, and the ten largest hold around 6.9%. The sequence came from a female donor with papillary thyroid cancer or a benign thyroid nodule (not recorded which). Some clones in this sample may be carry-over from other donors' samples. The rearrangement uses TRBV11-2 and TRBJ1-6; TRBD1 is a possible D gene (6 bases). Sequencing was performed on blood. CDR3 in amino acids: CASSLSGAINSPLHF. CDR3 coding DNA: TGTGCCAGCTCCCTATCGGGGGCGATCAATTCACCCCTCCACTTT. Full variable domain (outside the CDR3, taken from reference TRBV11-2 and TRBJ1-6): EAGVAQSPRYKIIEKRQSVAFWCNPISGHATLYWYQQILGQGPKLLIQFQNNGVVDDSQLPKDRFSAERLKGVDSTLKIQPAKLEDSAVYLCASSLSGAINSPLHFGNGTRLTVT.